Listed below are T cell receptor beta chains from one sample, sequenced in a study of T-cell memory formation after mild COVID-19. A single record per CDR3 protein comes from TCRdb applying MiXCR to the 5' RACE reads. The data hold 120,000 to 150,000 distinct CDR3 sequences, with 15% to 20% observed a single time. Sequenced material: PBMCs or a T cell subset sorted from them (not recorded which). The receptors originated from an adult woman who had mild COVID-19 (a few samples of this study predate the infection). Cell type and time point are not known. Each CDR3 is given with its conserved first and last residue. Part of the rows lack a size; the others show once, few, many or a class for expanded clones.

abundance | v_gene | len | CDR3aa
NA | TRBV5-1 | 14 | CASSPGTSGETQYF
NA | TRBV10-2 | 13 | CASSVSGSSEQFF
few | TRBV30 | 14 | CAWNPGALQETQYF
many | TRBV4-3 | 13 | CASSQEFQETQYF
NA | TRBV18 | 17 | CASSPSQRGISYNEQFF
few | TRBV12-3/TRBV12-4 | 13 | CASSPRTAYEQYF
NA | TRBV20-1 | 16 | CSARDQGVSTNEKLFF
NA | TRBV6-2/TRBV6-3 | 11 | CASSPGLLSYF
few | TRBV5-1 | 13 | CASSLGQGTQAFF
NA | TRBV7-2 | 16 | CASSIVRDRSNNEQFF
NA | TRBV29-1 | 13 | CSAPGLAFYEQYF
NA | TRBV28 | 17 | CASSPAGTSGRRDTQYF
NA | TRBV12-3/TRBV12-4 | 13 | CASSLGENDEQYF
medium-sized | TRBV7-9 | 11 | CASSLNEAQYF
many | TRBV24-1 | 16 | CATSDAGTDVQETQYF
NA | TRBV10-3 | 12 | CATGPSNEKLFF
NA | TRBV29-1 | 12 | CSVGVANYGYTF
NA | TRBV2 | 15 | CASSEAGISYNEQFF
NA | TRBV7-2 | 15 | CASRDIGTFGDEQFF
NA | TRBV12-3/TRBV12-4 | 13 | CASSFEGGSPLHF
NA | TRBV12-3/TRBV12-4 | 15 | CASSLADRSNQPQHF
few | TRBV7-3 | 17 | CASSLGGQPSGANVLTF
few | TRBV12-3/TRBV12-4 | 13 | CASTPGQGYEAFF
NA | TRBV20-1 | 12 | CSAATGGGGYTF
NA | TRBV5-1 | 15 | CASSSPGTASDTQYF
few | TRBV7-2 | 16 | CASSSSGTRGTDTQYF
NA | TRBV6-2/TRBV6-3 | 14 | CASSYRAGHYGYTF
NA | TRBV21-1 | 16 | CASSKGSGPPGETQYF
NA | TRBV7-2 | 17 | CASSLDLAGGRRVTQYF
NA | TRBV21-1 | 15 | CASSKNRPSHTEAFF
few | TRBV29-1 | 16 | CSVEGFGGKRTDTQYF
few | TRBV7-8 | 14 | CASSPTHRDSPVDF
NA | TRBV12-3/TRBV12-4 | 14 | CASSSKTGWTEAFF
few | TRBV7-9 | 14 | CASSLRQGTYGYTF
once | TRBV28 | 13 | CASYSQTQQPQHF
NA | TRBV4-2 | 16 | CASSQVRGDREDEQYF
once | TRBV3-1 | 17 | CASSQGAGAKGTGELFF
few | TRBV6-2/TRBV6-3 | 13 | CASGGRGDYEQYF
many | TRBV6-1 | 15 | CASSEAGAGGFEQYF